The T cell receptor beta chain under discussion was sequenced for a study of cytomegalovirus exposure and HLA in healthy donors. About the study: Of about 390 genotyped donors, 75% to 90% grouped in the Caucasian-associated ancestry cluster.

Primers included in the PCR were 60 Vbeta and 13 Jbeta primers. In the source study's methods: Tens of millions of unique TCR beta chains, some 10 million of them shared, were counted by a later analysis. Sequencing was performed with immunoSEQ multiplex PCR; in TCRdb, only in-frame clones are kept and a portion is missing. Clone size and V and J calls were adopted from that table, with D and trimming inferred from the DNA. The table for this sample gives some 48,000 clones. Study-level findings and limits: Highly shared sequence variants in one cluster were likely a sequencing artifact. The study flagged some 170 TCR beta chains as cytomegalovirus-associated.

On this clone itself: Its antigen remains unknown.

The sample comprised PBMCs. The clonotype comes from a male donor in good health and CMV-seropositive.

The DNA for the CDR3 is TGTGCCAGTAGTATGCAGGCCCTCACCGGGGAGCTGTTTTTT. Amino acids: CASSMQALTGELFF. The V call is TRBV19, the J call TRBJ2-2; D gene unclear. The CDR3 is 14 residues long. Germline values: CDR1 LNHDA, CDR2 SQIVND (reference sequence). V lost 3 bases, J lost 4 bases, and 9 bases lay in between. Full variable domain (outside the CDR3, taken from reference TRBV19 and TRBJ2-2): DGGITQSPKYLFRKEGQNVTLSCEQNLNHDAMYWYRQDPGQGLRLIYYSQIVNDFQKGDIAEGYSVSREKKESFPLTVTSAQKNPTAFYLCASSMQALTGELFFGEGSRLTVL.